This TCR beta chain was sequenced during a study of human T cells and chemical hapten exposure. The time point here: healthy volunteer bleed at 6 weeks. Blood, whole and unfractionated, served as the source for total RNA extraction. TCRdb ran MiXCR on the RACE reads and lists one entry per CDR3 protein. The sample yields about 82,000 distinct CDR3 sequences, roughly 8.7% seen once. The CDR3 spans 14 residues. Germline CDR1 and CDR2: SGHNT and YYREEE (reference sequence). The J segment lost 6 bases and the V segment lost 1 base, leaving 7 bases of the junction unmatched. The rearrangement joins TRBV5-4 to TRBJ2-7; 7 positions agree with TRBD1. The source of this sequence is a male donor in good health. Some clones in this sample may be carry-over from other donors' samples. Material: whole blood. In DNA, the CDR3 is TGTGCCAGCAGCTTGTCCGACAGGGTTGGCGAGCAGTACTTC. Its translation: CASSLSDRVGEQYF.